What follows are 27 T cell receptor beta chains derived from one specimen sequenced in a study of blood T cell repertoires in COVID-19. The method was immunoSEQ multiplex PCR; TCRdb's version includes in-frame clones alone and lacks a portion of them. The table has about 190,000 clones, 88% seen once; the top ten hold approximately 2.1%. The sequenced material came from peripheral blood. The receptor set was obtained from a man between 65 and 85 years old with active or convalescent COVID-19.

The CDR3 sequence: CASRKTGTSAYEQYF. DNA for the CDR3: TGTGCCAGCAGGAAAACCGGGACTAGCGCCTACGAGCAGTACTTC. V gene TRBV6-5 combines with J gene TRBJ2-7; the match to TRBD2 covers 10 bases. Germline V gives CDR1 MNHEY, CDR2 SVGAGI. V dropped 6 bases and J dropped 2; count of bases not matched to a gene: 7. This CDR3 comprises 15 residues.

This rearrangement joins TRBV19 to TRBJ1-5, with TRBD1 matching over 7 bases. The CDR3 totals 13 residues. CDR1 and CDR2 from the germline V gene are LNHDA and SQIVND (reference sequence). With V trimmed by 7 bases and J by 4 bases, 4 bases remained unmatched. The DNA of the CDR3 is TGTGCCAGTACCCCGACAGGGAATCAGCCCCAGCATTTT. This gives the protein CASTPTGNQPQHF.

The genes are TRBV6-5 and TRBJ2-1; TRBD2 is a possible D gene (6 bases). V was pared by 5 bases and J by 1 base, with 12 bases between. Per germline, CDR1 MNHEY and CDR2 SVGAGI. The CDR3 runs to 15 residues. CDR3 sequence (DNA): TGTGCCAGCAGTCCCAGCGGGTTTTCCTACAATGAGCAGTTCTTC. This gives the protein CASSPSGFSYNEQFF.

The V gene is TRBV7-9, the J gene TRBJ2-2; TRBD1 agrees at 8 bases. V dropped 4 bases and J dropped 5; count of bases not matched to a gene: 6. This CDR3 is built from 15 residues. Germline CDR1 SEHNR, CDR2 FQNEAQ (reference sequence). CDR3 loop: CASSYPGTGTGELFF. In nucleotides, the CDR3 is TGTGCCAGCAGCTACCCCGGGACAGGTACCGGGGAGCTGTTTTTT.

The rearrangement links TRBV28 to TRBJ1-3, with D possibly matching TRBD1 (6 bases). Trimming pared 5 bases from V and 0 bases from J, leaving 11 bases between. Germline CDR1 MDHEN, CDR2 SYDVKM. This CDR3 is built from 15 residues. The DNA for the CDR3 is TGTGCCAGCAGTCGAGGACAGTCCTCTGGAAACACCATATATTTT. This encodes CASSRGQSSGNTIYF.

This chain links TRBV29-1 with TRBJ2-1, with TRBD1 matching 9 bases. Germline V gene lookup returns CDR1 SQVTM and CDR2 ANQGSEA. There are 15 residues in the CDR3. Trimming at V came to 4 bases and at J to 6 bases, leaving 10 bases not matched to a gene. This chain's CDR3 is CSVGGRTGAGNEQFF. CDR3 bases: TGCAGCGTTGGAGGTCGGACAGGGGCTGGCAATGAGCAGTTCTTC.

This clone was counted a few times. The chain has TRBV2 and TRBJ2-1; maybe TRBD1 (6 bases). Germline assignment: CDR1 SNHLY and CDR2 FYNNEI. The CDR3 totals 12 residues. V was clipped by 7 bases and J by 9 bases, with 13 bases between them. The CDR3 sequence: CASKMGASEQFF. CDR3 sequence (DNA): TGTGCCAGCAAGATGGGGGCGAGTGAGCAGTTCTTC.

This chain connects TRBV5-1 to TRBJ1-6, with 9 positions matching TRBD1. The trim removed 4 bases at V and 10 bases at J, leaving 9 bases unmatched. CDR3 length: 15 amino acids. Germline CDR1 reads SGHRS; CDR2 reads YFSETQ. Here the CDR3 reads CASSEVQGANSPLHF. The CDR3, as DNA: TGCGCCAGCAGCGAGGTACAGGGGGCTAACTCACCCCTCCACTTT.

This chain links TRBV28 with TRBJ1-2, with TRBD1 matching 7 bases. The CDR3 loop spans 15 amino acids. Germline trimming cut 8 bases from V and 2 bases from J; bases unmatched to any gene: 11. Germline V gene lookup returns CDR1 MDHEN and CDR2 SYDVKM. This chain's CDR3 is CASAVPGQPNYGYTF. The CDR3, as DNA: TGTGCCAGCGCGGTTCCGGGACAGCCGAACTATGGCTACACCTTC.

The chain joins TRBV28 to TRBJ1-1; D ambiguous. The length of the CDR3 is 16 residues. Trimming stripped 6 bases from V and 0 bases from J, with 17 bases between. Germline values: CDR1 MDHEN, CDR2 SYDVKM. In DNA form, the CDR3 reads TGTGCCAGCAGCCCACTTGGGGAGGCGATGAACACTGAAGCTTTCTTT. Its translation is CASSPLGEAMNTEAFF.

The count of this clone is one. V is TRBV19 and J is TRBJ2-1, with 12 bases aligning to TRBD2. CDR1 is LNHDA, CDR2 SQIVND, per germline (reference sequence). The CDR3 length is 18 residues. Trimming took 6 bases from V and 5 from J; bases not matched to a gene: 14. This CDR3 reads CASSPAPGLAGVNNEQFF. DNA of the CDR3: TGTGCCAGTAGCCCGGCCCCGGGACTAGCGGGCGTTAACAATGAGCAGTTCTTC.

The CDR3: CASTYPGAGVYDEQFF. The CDR3 coding sequence is TGTGCCAGCACCTACCCCGGGGCGGGAGTATACGATGAGCAGTTCTTC. The rearrangement links TRBV28 to TRBJ2-1; 7 nucleotides align to TRBD2. J gave up 8 bases and V 7 bases, and 17 bases lay outside the gene matches. CDR3 length: 16 amino acids. Germline values: CDR1 MDHEN, CDR2 SYDVKM.

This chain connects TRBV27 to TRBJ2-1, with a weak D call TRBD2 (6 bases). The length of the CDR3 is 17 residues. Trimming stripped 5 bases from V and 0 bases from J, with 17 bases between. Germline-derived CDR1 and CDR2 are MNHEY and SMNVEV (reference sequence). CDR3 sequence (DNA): TGTGCCAGCAGTGTCACCTCTAGCGCGAGCTCCTACAATGAGCAGTTCTTC. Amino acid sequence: CASSVTSSASSYNEQFF.

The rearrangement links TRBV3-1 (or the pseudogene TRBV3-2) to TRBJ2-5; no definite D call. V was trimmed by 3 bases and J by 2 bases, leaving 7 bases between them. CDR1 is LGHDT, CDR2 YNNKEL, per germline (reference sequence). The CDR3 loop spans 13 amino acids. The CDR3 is CASSHLTQETQYF. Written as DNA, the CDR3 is TGTGCCAGCAGCCACCTGACACAAGAGACCCAGTACTTC.

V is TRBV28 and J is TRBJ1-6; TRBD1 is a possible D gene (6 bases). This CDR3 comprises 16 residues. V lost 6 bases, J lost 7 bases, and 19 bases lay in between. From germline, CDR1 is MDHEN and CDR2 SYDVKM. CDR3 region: CASRPSTGTSNSPLHF. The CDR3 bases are TGTGCCAGCAGACCTTCTACCGGGACATCCAATTCACCCCTCCACTTT.

The CDR3 spells CAKERASGSSYEQYF. The CDR3 nucleotides are TGTGCCAAAGAAAGGGCTAGCGGGAGCTCCTACGAGCAGTACTTC. The chain has TRBV6-5 and TRBJ2-7; 10 positions match TRBD2. Trimming cost V 10 bases and J 0 bases; bases outside gene matches: 9. Germline V CDR1 and CDR2: MNHEY, SVGAGI. This CDR3 is built from 15 residues.

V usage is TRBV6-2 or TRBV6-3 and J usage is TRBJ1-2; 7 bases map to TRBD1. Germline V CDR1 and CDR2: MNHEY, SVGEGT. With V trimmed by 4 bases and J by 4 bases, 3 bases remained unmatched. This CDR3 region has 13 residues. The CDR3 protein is CASSSQGTYGYTF. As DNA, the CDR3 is TGTGCCAGCAGTTCACAGGGGACCTATGGCTACACCTTC.

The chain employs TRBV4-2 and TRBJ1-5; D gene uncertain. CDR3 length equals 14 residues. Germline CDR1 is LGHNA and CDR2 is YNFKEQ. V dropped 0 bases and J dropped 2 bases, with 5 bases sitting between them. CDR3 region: CASSQDHGNQPQHF. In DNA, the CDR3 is TGTGCCAGCAGCCAAGATCATGGCAATCAGCCCCAGCATTTT.

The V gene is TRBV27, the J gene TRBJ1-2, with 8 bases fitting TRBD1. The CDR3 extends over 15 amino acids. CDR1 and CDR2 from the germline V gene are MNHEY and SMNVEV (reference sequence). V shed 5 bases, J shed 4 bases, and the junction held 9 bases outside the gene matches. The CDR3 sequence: CASSPLGQVAYGYTF. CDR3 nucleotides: TGTGCCAGCAGTCCCCTGGGACAGGTCGCCTATGGCTACACCTTC.

The CDR3, as DNA: TGTGCCAGCAGCAACATACCATCGAACACCGGGGAGCTGTTTTTT. Residues: CASSNIPSNTGELFF. V and J are TRBV7-9 and TRBJ2-2; D gene unclear. V gave up 5 bases and J gave up 0 bases, with 10 bases separating them. This CDR3 has 15 amino acids. CDR1 SEHNR and CDR2 FQNEAQ come from the germline V gene (reference sequence).

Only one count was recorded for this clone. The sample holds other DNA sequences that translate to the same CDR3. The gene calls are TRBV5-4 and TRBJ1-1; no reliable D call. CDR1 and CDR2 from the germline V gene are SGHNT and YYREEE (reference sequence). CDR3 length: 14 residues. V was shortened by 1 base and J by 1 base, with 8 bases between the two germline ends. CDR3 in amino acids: CASSLRPGNTEAFF. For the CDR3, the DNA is TGTGCCAGCAGCTTGCGCCCGGGGAACACTGAAGCTTTCTTT.

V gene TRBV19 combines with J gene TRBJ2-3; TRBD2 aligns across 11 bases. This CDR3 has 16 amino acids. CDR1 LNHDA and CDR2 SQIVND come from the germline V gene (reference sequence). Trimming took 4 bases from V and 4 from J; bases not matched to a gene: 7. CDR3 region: CASSKTSGMEPDTQYF. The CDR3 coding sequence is TGTGCCAGTAGTAAGACTAGCGGGATGGAACCAGATACGCAGTATTTT.

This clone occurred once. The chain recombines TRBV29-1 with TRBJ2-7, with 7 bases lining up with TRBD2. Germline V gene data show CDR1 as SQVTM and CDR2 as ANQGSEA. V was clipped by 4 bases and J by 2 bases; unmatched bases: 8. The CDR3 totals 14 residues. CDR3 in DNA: TGCAGCGTTGTGGGACGGGGGGAACCCTACGAGCAGTACTTC. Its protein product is CSVVGRGEPYEQYF.

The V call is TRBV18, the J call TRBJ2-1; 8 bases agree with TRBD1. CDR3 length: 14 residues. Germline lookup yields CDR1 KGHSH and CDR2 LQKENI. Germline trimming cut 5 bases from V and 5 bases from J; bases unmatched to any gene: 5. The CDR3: CASSTRGRNNEQFF. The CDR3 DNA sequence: TGTGCCAGCTCAACCAGGGGGCGGAACAATGAGCAGTTCTTC. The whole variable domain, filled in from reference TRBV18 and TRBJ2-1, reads NAGVMQNPRHLVRRRGQEARLRCSPMKGHSHVYWYRQLPEEGLKFMVYLQKENIIDESGMPKERFSAEFPKEGPSILRIQQVVRGDSAAYFCASSTRGRNNEQFFGPGTRLTVL.

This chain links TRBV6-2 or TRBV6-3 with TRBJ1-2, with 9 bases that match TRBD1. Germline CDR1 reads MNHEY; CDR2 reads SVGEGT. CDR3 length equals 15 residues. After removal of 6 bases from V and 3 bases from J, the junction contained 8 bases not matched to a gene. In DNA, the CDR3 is TGTGCCAGCAGCCGTCCGGGACAGGGCTACTATGGCTACACCTTC. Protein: CASSRPGQGYYGYTF.

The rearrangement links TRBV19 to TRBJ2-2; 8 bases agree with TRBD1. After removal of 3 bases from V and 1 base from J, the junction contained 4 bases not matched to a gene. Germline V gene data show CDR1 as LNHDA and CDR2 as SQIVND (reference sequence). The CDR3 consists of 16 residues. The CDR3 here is CASSIGQGKNTGELFF. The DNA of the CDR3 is TGTGCCAGTAGTATCGGACAGGGAAAGAACACCGGGGAGCTGTTTTTT.

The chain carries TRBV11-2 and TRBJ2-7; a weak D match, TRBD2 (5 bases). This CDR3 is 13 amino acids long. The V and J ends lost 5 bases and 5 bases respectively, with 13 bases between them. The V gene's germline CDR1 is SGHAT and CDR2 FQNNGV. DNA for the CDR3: TGTGCCAGCAGCAAAGCGGTTAGGGACGAGCAGTACTTC. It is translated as CASSKAVRDEQYF.